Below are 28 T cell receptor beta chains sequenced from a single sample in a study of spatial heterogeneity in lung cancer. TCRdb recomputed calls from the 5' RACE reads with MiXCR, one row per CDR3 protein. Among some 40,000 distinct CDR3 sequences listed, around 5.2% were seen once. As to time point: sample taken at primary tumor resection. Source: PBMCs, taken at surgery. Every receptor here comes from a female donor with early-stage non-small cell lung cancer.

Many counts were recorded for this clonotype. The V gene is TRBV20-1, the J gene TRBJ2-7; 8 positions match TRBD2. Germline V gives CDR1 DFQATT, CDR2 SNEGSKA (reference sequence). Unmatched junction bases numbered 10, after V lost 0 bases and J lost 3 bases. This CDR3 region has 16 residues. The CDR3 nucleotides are TGCAGTGCTAGAGATCCGATAGGCGGGGGGATCTACGAGCAGTACTTC. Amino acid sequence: CSARDPIGGGIYEQYF.

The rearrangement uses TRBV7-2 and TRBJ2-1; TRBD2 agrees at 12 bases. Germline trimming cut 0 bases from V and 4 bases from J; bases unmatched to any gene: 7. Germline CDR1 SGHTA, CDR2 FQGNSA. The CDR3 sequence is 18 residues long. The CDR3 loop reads CASSLATSGGPTYNEQFF. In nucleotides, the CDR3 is TGTGCCAGCAGCTTAGCGACTAGCGGGGGCCCCACATACAATGAGCAGTTCTTC. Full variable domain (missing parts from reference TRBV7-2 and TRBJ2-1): GAGVSQSPSNKVTEKGKDVELRCDPISGHTALYWYRQSLGQGLEFLIYFQGNSAPDKSGLPSDRFSAERTGGSVSTLTIQRTQQEDSAVYLCASSLATSGGPTYNEQFFGPGTRLTVL.

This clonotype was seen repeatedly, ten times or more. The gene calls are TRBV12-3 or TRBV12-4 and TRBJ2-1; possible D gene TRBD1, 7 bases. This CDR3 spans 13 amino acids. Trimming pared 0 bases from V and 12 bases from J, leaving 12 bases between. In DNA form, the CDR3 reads TGTGCCAGCAGTTTAGCGCAGGGGGGCGGGCAGTTCTTC. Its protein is CASSLAQGGGQFF.

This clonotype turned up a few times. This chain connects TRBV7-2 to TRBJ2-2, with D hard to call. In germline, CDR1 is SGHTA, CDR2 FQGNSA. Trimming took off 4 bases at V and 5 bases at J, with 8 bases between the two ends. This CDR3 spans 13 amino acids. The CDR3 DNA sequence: TGTGCCAGCAGCTCCGCCCTTACCGGGGAGCTGTTTTTT. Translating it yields CASSSALTGELFF.

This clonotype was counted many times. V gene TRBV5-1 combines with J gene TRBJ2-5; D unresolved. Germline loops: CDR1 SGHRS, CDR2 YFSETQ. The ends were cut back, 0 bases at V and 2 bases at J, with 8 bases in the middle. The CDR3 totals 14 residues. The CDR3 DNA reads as TGCGCCAGCAGCTTGGCCGACGGGCAAGAGACCCAGTACTTC. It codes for CASSLADGQETQYF.

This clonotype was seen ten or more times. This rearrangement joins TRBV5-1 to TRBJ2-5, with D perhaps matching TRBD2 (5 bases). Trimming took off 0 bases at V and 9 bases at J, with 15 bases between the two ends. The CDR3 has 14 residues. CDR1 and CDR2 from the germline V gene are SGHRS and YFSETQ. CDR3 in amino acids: CASSLGAAERSQYF. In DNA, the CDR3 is TGCGCCAGCAGCTTGGGAGCGGCCGAGCGGTCCCAGTACTTC.

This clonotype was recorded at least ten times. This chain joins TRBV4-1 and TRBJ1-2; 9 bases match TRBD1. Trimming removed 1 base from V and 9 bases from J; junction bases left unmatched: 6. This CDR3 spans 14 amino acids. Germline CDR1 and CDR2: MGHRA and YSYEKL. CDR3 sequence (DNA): TGCGCCAGCAGCCAAGCCGGGACAGGGTTACGCTACACCTTC. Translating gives CASSQAGTGLRYTF.

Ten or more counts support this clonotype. In nucleotides, the CDR3 is TGTGCCAGCAGCTACCTGTACGGGACTAGTGGGGCATCAGATACGCAGTATTTT. Protein: CASSYLYGTSGASDTQYF. This chain links TRBV6-1 with TRBJ2-3; TRBD2 matches 8 bases. After removal of 6 bases from V and 4 bases from J, the junction contained 18 bases not matched to a gene. CDR3 length: 18 residues. Germline CDR1 is MNHNS and CDR2 is SASEGT.

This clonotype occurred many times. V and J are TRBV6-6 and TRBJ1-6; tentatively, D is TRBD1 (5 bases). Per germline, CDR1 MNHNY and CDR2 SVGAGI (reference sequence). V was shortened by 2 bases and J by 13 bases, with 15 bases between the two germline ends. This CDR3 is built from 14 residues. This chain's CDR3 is CASSYGLGDIPLHF. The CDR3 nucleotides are TGTGCCAGCAGTTACGGGCTGGGGGATATCCCCCTCCACTTT.

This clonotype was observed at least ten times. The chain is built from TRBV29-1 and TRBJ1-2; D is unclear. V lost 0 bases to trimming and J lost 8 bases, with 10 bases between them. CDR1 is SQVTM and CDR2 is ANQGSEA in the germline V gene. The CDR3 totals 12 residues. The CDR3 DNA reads TGCAGCGTTGAAGAGATAGAGGGAGGCTACACCTTC. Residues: CSVEEIEGGYTF. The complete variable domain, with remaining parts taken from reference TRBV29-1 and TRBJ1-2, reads SAVISQKPSRDICQRGTSLTIQCQVDSQVTMMFWYRQQPGQSLTLIATANQGSEATYESGFVIDKFPISRPNLTFSTLTVSNMSPEDSSIYLCSVEEIEGGYTFGSGTRLTVV.

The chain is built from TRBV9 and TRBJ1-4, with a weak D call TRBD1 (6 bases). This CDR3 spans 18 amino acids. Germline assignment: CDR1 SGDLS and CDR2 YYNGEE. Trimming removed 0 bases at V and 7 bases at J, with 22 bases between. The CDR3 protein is CASSVDPGKLGAGEKLFF. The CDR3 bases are TGTGCCAGCAGCGTAGACCCCGGCAAGTTGGGGGCAGGTGAAAAACTGTTTTTT.

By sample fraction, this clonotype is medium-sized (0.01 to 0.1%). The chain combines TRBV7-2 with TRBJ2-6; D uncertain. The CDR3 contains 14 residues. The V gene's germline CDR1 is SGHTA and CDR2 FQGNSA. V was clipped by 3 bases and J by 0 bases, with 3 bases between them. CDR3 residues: CASSFRSGANVLTF. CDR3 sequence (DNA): TGTGCCAGCAGCTTTCGCTCTGGGGCCAACGTCCTGACTTTC.

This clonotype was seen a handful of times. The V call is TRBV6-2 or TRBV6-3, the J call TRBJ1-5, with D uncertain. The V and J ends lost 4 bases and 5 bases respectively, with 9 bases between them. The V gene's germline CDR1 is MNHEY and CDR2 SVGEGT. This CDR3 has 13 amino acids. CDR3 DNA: TGTGCCAGCAGTTCGCCGGGAGATCAGCCCCAGCATTTT. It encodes CASSSPGDQPQHF.

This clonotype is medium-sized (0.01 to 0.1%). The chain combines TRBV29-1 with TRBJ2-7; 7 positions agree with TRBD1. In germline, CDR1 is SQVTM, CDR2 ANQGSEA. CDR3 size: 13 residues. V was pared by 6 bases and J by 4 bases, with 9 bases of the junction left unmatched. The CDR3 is CSVRRGSSYEQYF. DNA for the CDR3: TGCAGCGTCCGCAGGGGGTCCTCTTACGAGCAGTACTTC.

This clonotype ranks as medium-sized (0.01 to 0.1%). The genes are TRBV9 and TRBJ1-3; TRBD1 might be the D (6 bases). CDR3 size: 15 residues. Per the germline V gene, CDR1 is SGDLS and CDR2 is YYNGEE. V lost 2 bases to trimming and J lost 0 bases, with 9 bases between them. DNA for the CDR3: TGTGCCAGCAGCGTCGGACAGAGCTCTGGAAACACCATATATTTT. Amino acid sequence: CASSVGQSSGNTIYF.

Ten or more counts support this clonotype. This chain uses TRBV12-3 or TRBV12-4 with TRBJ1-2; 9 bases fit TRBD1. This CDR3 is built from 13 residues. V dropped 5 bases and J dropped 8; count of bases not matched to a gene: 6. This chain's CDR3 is CASSRDREGGYTF. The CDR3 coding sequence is TGTGCCAGCAGTCGGGACAGGGAGGGCGGCTACACCTTC.

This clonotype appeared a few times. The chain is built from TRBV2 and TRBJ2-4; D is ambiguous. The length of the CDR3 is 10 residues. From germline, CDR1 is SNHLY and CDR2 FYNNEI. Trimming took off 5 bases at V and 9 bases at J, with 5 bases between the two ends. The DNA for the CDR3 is TGTGCCAGCAGTAAGGGCATTCAGTACTTC. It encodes CASSKGIQYF.

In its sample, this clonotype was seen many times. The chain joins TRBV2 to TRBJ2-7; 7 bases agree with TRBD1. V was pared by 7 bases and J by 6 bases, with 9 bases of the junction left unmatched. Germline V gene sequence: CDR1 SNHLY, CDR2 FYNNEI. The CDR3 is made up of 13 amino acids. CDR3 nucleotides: TGTGCCAGCACCGGGACAGACCTCGGCGAGCAGTACTTC. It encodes CASTGTDLGEQYF.

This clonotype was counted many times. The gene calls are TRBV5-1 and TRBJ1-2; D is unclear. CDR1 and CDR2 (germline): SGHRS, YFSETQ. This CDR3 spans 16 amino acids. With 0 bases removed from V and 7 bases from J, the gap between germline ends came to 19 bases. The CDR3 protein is CASSLDPGRNSAGYTF. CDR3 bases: TGCGCCAGCAGCTTGGACCCCGGACGAAATTCGGCTGGCTACACCTTC.

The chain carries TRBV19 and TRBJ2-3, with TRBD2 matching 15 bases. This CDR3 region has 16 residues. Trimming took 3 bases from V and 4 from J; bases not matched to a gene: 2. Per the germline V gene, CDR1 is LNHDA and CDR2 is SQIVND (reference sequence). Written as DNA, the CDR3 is TGTGCCAGTAGTATCGGACTAGCGGGGGGGCCAGATACGCAGTATTTT. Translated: CASSIGLAGGPDTQYF.

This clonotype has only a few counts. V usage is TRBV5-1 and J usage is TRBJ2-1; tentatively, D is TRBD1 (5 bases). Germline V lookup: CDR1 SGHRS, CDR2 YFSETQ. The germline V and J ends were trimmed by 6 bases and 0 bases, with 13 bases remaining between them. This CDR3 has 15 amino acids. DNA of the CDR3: TGCGCCAGCACGACAGTTTCGAACTCCTACAATGAGCAGTTCTTC. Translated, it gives CASTTVSNSYNEQFF.

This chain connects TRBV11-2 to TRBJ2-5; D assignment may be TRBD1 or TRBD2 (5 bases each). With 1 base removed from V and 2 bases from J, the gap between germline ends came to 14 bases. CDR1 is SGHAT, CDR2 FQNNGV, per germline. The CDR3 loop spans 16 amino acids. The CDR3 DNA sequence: TGTGCCAGCAGCTTAGGGGACCTTGGGCGTCAAGAGACCCAGTACTTC. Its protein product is CASSLGDLGRQETQYF.

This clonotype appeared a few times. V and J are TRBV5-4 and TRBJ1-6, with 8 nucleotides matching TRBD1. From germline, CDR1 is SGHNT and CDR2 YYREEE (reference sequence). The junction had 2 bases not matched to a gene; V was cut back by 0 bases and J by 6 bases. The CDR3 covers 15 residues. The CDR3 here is CASSLAGGVNSPLHF. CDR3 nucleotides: TGTGCCAGCAGCTTGGCAGGGGGCGTTAATTCACCCCTCCACTTT.

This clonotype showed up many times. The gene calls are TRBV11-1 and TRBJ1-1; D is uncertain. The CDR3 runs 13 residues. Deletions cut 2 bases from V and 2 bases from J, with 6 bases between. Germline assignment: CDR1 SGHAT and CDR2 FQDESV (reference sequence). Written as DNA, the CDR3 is TGTGCCAGCAGCTTATCCGTTAACACTGAAGCTTTCTTT. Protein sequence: CASSLSVNTEAFF.

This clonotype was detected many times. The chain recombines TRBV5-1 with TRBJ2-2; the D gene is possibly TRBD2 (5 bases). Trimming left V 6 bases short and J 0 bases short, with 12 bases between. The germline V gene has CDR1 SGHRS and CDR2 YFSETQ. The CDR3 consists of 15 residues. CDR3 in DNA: TGCGCCAGCAAGGTGGAGGCGGCGAACACCGGGGAGCTGTTTTTT. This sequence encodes CASKVEAANTGELFF.

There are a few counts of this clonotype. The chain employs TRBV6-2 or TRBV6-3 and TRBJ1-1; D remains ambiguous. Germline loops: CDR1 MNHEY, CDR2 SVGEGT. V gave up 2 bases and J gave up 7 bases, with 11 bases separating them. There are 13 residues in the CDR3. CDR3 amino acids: CASSYPDRDEAFF. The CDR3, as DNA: TGTGCCAGCAGTTACCCGGACCGGGATGAAGCTTTCTTT.

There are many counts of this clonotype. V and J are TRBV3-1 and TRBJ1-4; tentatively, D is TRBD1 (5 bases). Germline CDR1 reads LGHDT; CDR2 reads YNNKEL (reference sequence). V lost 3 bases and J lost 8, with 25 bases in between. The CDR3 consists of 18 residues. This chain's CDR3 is CASSHLPQGGTRWEKLFF. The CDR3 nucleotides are TGTGCCAGCAGCCATTTGCCCCAGGGTGGGACGCGGTGGGAAAAACTGTTTTTT. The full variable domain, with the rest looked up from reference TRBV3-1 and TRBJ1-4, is DTAVSQTPKYLVTQMGNDKSIKCEQNLGHDTMYWYKQDSKKFLKIMFSYNNKELIINETVPNRFSPKSPDKAHLNLHINSLELGDSAVYFCASSHLPQGGTRWEKLFFGSGTQLSVL.

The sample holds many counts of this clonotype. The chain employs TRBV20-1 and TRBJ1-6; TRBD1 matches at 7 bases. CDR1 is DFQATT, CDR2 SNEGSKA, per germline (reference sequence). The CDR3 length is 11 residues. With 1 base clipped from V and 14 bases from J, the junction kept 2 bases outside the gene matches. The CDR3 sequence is CSARAGTALHF. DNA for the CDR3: TGCAGTGCTAGAGCAGGGACAGCCCTCCACTTT.